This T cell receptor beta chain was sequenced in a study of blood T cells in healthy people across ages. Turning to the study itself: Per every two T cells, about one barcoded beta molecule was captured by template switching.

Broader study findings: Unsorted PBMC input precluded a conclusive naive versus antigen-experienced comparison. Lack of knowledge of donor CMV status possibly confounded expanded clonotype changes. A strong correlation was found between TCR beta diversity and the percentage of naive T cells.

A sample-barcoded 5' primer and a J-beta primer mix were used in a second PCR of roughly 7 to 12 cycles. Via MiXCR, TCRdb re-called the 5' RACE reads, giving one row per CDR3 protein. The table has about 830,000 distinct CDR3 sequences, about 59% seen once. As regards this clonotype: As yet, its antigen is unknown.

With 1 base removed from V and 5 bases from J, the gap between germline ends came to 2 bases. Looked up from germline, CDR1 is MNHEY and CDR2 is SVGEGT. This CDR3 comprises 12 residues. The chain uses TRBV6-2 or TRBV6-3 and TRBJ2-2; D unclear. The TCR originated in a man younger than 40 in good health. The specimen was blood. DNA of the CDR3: TGTGCCAGCAGTTACTTAACCGGGGAGCTGTTTTTT. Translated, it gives CASSYLTGELFF.